The next 20 T cell receptor beta chains were all read from a single sample in a study of cytomegalovirus exposure and HLA in healthy donors. Clones were sequenced by immunoSEQ multiplex PCR, and TCRdb holds only the in-frame ones, with some missing. Here the sample spans 110,000 or so clones, 86% being singletons. The sample was PBMCs. The source is a man aged 18 to 29 in good health and CMV-seronegative.

This chain uses TRBV5-4 with TRBJ2-2, with 8 bases that match TRBD2. The CDR3 length is 16 residues. Per germline, CDR1 SGHNT and CDR2 YYREEE (reference sequence). Trimming cost V 0 bases and J 6 bases; bases outside gene matches: 7. CDR3 bases: TGTGCCAGCAGCTTGGAGACGGGGGGGCCCGCCGGGGAGCTGTTTTTT. Its protein product is CASSLETGGPAGELFF.

This chain connects TRBV7-9 to TRBJ2-1, with D perhaps matching TRBD2 (5 bases). This CDR3 is 11 amino acids long. Germline CDR1 and CDR2: SEHNR and FQNEAQ (reference sequence). Trimming shortened V by 5 bases and J by 12 bases, and 11 bases separated the two germline ends. CDR3 coding DNA: TGTGCCAGCAGCCCTGGAGGAGGGCAGTTCTTC. Protein sequence: CASSPGGGQFF.

This chain links TRBV6-6 with TRBJ2-5; 15 bases align to TRBD2. CDR1 and CDR2 (germline): MNHNY, SVGAGI (reference sequence). This CDR3 has 16 amino acids. Germline trimming cut 7 bases from V and 0 bases from J; bases unmatched to any gene: 3. The CDR3 here is CASTGLAGGYQETQYF. CDR3 coding DNA: TGTGCCAGCACCGGACTAGCGGGGGGGTACCAAGAGACCCAGTACTTC.

This clone came up a few times. V is TRBV30 and J is TRBJ1-1; 8 bases are a match to TRBD1. V trimming: 2 bases; J trimming: 1 base; junction bases outside the gene matches: 3. The CDR3 covers 14 residues. From germline, CDR1 is GTSNPN and CDR2 SVGIG (reference sequence). DNA of the CDR3: TGTGCCTGGAGTCCCGGGACAGGGAACACTGAAGCTTTCTTT. Its translation is CAWSPGTGNTEAFF.

This clone was recorded a few times. The chain is built from TRBV2 and TRBJ2-7, with TRBD1 as a possible D gene (6 bases). Germline V gives CDR1 SNHLY, CDR2 FYNNEI. The germline V and J ends were trimmed by 6 bases and 1 base, with 13 bases remaining between them. The CDR3 is made up of 14 amino acids. In nucleotides, the CDR3 is TGTGCCAGCAGGCCGACAGGTACGTCCTACGAGCAGTACTTC. Translated, it gives CASRPTGTSYEQYF.

This clone was counted only a few times. V usage is TRBV29-1 and J usage is TRBJ1-1; D is possibly TRBD1 (6 bases). Per the germline V gene, CDR1 is SQVTM and CDR2 is ANQGSEA. Trimming removed 7 bases from V and 2 bases from J, with 14 bases in between. The length of the CDR3 is 13 residues. The CDR3, as DNA: TGCAGCGCCGCCCCCAGGGGTAACACTGAAGCTTTCTTT. It encodes CSAAPRGNTEAFF.

The genes are TRBV5-4 and TRBJ1-2; D gene unclear. The CDR3 extends over 13 amino acids. Trimming left V 3 bases short and J 4 bases short, with 10 bases between. Germline V gives CDR1 SGHNT, CDR2 YYREEE (reference sequence). DNA of the CDR3: TGTGCCAGCAGCTCCGAGACGGGCTATGGCTACACCTTC. This codes for CASSSETGYGYTF.

The chain links TRBV30 to TRBJ1-5; D ambiguous. V was pared by 2 bases and J by 6 bases, with 11 bases between. The CDR3 contains 13 residues. CDR1 is GTSNPN, CDR2 SVGIG, per germline (reference sequence). This CDR3 is CAWSSQPGQPQHF. The CDR3 region has the DNA TGTGCCTGGAGTTCCCAACCGGGTCAGCCCCAGCATTTT.

The J gene is TRBJ2-2, the V gene TRBV9; D is possibly TRBD2 (7 bases). Trimming shortened V by 4 bases and J by 4 bases, and 14 bases separated the two germline ends. Germline V gene lookup returns CDR1 SGDLS and CDR2 YYNGEE. This CDR3 is 15 amino acids long. The CDR3 DNA sequence: TGTGCCAGCAGCTCGAGGGGGGGTTTCACCGGGGAGCTGTTTTTT. It encodes CASSSRGGFTGELFF.

This chain uses TRBV2 with TRBJ2-2; 7 nucleotides align to TRBD1. CDR3 length: 12 residues. Unmatched junction bases numbered 1, after V lost 6 bases and J lost 6 bases. CDR1 SNHLY and CDR2 FYNNEI come from the germline V gene. As DNA, the CDR3 is TGTGCCAGCAGAGGACAGGCCGGGGAGCTGTTTTTT. Its protein is CASRGQAGELFF. Full variable domain (missing parts from reference TRBV2 and TRBJ2-2): EPEVTQTPSHQVTQMGQEVILRCVPISNHLYFYWYRQILGQKVEFLVSFYNNEISEKSEIFDDQFSVERPDGSNFTLKIRSTKLEDSAMYFCASRGQAGELFFGEGSRLTVL.

The V gene is TRBV6-1, the J gene TRBJ2-7; 7 nucleotides line up with TRBD1. Trimming at V came to 6 bases and at J to 3 bases, leaving 8 bases not matched to a gene. This CDR3 comprises 14 residues. CDR1 is MNHNS and CDR2 is SASEGT in the germline V gene. CDR3 amino acids: CASRGTGVLYEQYF. Here the CDR3 DNA reads TGTGCCAGCAGGGGAACAGGGGTCCTCTACGAGCAGTACTTC.

The chain combines TRBV9 with TRBJ2-3; 9 nucleotides match TRBD1. V lost 5 bases, J lost 1 base, and 2 bases stayed unmatched. The CDR3 sequence is 14 residues long. The V gene's germline CDR1 is SGDLS and CDR2 YYNGEE. The CDR3 coding sequence is TGTGCCAGCAGGCGGACAGGGGGCACAGATACGCAGTATTTT. Protein product: CASRRTGGTDTQYF.

This clone was counted a single time. The V call is TRBV5-4, the J call TRBJ2-2; 8 bases align to TRBD1. V was clipped by 3 bases and J by 1 base; unmatched bases: 5. The CDR3 runs 16 residues. Germline V gene data show CDR1 as SGHNT and CDR2 as YYREEE (reference sequence). CDR3 residues: CASSYPGQENTGELFF. The CDR3 bases are TGTGCCAGCAGCTACCCGGGACAGGAGAACACCGGGGAGCTGTTTTTT.

The chain is built from TRBV5-1 and TRBJ2-2, with D possibly being TRBD1 (5 bases). The CDR3 is 14 residues long. Germline V gene sequence: CDR1 SGHRS, CDR2 YFSETQ. The V end lost 4 bases, the J end lost 1 base, and 8 bases lay between the germline ends. CDR3: CASSHGQNTGELFF. DNA of the CDR3: TGCGCCAGCAGCCACGGACAGAACACCGGGGAGCTGTTTTTT.

This chain's CDR3 is CASSSIAGVGQFF. CDR3 in DNA: TGTGCCAGCAGTTCTATAGCGGGAGTTGGGCAGTTCTTC. The chain uses TRBV6-5 and TRBJ2-1, with 9 bases matching TRBD2. Trimming took 4 bases from V and 12 from J; bases not matched to a gene: 7. The CDR3 sequence is 13 residues long. CDR1 and CDR2 from the germline V gene are MNHEY and SVGAGI.

Turning to this clone: A junction end diverges from the germline sequence, so it may reflect a read error. Other DNA sequences in this sample translate to the same CDR3. The chain employs TRBV9 and TRBJ1-1, with D possibly TRBD1 on 6 matching bases. Germline assignment: CDR1 SGDLS and CDR2 YYNGEE. CDR3 length: 14 amino acids. The DNA for the CDR3 is TGTGCCAGTAGCGTAGCCCCCAGGGGTACTGAAGCTTTCTTT. This gives the protein CASSVAPRGTEAFF.

The chain couples TRBV19 to TRBJ2-1, with 9 bases fitting TRBD2. The length of the CDR3 is 15 residues. Trimming took 6 bases from V and 4 from J; bases not matched to a gene: 7. Germline lookup yields CDR1 LNHDA and CDR2 SQIVND (reference sequence). The CDR3 DNA reads TGTGCCAGTAGGGGGCTAGCGGGGCTGTACAATGAGCAGTTCTTC. Translation: CASRGLAGLYNEQFF.

CDR3 bases: TGTGCCAGCGCAGACCAGGCGGGGTCCACAGATACGCAGTATTTT. It codes for CASADQAGSTDTQYF. The chain recombines TRBV2 with TRBJ2-3; the D gene is possibly TRBD2 (6 bases). Germline V gene lookup returns CDR1 SNHLY and CDR2 FYNNEI. V gave up 8 bases and J gave up 2 bases, with 17 bases separating them. The length of the CDR3 is 15 residues.

V is TRBV19 and J is TRBJ1-5; 8 bases align to TRBD1. CDR1 is LNHDA, CDR2 SQIVND, per germline (reference sequence). This CDR3 has 13 amino acids. Trimming removed 4 bases from V and 6 bases from J; junction bases left unmatched: 2. The CDR3 DNA sequence: TGTGCCAGTAGTACGGACAGGGCTCAGCCCCAGCATTTT. It codes for CASSTDRAQPQHF.

At least ten counts were recorded for this clone. The V and J genes are TRBV9 and TRBJ1-1, with 7 bases fitting TRBD1. V shed 4 bases, J shed 5 bases, and the junction held 2 bases outside the gene matches. Germline V CDR1 and CDR2: SGDLS, YYNGEE. The CDR3 has 12 amino acids. The CDR3 is CASSTGATEAFF. The CDR3 DNA follows: TGTGCCAGCAGCACAGGGGCGACTGAAGCTTTCTTT.